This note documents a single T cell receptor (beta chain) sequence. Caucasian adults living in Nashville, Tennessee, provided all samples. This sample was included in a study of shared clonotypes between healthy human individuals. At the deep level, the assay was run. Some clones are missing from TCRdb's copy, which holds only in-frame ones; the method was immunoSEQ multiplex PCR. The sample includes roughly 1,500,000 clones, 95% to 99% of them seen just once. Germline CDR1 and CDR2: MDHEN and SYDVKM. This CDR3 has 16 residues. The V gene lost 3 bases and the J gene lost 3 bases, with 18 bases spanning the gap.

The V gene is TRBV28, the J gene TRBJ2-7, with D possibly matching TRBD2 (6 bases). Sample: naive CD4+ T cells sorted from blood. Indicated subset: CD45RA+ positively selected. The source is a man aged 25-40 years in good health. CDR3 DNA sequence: TGTGCCAGCAGTTTCCTGGGGCTGGACTACCACTACGAGCAGTACTTC. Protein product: CASSFLGLDYHYEQYF. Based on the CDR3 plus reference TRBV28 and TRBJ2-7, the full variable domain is DVKVTQSSRYLVKRTGEKVFLECVQDMDHENMFWYRQDPGLGLRLIYFSYDVKMKEKGDIPEGYSVSREKKERFSLILESASTNQTSMYLCASSFLGLDYHYEQYFGPGTRLTVT.